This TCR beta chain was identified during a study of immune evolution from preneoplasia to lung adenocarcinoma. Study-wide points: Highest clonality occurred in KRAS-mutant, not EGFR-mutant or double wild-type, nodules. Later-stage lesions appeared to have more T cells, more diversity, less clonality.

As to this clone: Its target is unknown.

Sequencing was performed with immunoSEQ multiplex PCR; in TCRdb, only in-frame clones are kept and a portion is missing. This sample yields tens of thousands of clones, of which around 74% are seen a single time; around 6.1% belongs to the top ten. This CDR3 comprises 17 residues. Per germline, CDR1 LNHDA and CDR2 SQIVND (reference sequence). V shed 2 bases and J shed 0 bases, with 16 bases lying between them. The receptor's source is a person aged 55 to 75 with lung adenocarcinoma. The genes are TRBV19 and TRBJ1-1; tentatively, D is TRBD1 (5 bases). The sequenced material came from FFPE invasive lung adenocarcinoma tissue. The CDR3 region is CASSIRGAGEMNTEAFF. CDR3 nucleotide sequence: TGTGCCAGTAGTATAAGGGGTGCGGGGGAAATGAACACTGAAGCTTTCTTT.